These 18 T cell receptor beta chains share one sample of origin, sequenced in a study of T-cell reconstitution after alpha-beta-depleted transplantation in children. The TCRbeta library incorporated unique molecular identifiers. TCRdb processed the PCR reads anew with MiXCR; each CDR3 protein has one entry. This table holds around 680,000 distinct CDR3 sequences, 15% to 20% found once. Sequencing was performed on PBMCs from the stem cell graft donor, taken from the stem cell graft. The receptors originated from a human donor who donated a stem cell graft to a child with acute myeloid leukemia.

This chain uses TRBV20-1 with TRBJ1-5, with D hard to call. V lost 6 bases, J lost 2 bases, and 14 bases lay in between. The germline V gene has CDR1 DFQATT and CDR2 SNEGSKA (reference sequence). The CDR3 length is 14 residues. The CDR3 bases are TGCAGTGCCCGGGTTTCTCGAGGCAATCAGCCCCAGCATTTT. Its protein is CSARVSRGNQPQHF.

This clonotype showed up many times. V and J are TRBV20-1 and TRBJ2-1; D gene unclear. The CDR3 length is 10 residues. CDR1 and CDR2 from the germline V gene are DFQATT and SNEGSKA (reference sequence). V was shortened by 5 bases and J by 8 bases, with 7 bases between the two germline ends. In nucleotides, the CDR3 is TGCAGTGCTCCCCTATATGAGCAGTTCTTC. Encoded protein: CSAPLYEQFF.

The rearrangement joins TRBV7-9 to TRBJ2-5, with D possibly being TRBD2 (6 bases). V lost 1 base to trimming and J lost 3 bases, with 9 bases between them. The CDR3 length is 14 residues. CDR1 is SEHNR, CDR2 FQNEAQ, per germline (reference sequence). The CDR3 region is CASSLDGGEETQYF. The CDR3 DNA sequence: TGTGCCAGCAGCTTAGACGGGGGTGAAGAGACCCAGTACTTC.

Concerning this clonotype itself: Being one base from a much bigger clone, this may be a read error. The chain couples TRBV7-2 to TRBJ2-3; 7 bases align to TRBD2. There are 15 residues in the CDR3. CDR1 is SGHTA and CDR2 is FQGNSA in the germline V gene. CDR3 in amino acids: CASGLGRGSTDTQYF. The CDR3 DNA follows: TGTGCCAGCGGCTTAGGGCGGGGGAGCACAGATACGCAGTATTTT.

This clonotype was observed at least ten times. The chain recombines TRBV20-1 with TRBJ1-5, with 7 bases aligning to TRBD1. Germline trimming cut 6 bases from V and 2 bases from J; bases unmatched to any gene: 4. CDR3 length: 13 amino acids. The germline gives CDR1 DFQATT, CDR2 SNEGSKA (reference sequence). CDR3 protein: CSATGTGNQPQHF. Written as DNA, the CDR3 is TGCAGTGCCACAGGGACAGGCAATCAGCCCCAGCATTTT.

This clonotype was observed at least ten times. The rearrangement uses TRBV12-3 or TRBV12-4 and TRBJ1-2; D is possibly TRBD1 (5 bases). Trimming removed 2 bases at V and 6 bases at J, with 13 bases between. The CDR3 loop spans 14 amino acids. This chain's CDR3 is CASSLWGTADGYTF. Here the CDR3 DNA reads TGTGCCAGCAGTTTATGGGGGACGGCGGATGGCTACACCTTC.

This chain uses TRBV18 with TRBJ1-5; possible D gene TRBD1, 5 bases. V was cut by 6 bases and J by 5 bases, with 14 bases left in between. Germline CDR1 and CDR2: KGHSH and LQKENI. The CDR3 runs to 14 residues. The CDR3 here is CASSFQGPDQPQHF. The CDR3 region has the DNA TGTGCCAGCTCGTTCCAGGGTCCCGATCAGCCCCAGCATTTT.

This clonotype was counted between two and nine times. The DNA for the CDR3 is TGTGCCACCAGTGACCCTAGCGGGGGTACGGTCCATGAGCAGTTCTTC. Amino acid sequence: CATSDPSGGTVHEQFF. The rearrangement links TRBV24-1 to TRBJ2-1; 10 bases fit TRBD2. CDR1 is KGHDR and CDR2 is SFDVKD in the germline V gene. The V segment lost 4 bases and the J segment 8 bases; nucleotides outside the gene matches: 10. The CDR3 is 16 amino acids.

Here the CDR3 reads CAWSVQENQPQHF. The CDR3 DNA is TGTGCCTGGAGTGTACAAGAGAATCAGCCCCAGCATTTT. The chain links TRBV30 to TRBJ1-5; D is undetermined. The CDR3 extends over 13 amino acids. Germline CDR1 reads GTSNPN; CDR2 reads SVGIG (reference sequence). V was shortened by 0 bases and J by 4 bases, with 7 bases between the two germline ends.

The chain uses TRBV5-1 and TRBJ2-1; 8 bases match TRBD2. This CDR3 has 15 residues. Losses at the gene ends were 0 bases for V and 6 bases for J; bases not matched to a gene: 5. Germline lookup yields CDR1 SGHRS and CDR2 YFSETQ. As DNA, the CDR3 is TGCGCCAGCAGCTTGGAACGGGGGGGCTCCAATGAGCAGTTCTTC. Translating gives CASSLERGGSNEQFF.

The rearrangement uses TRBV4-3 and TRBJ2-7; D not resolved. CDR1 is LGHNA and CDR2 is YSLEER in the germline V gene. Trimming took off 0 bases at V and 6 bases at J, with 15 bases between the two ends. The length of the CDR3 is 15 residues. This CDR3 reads CASSQDLWGNPEQYF. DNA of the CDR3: TGCGCCAGCAGCCAAGACCTTTGGGGTAATCCCGAGCAGTACTTC.

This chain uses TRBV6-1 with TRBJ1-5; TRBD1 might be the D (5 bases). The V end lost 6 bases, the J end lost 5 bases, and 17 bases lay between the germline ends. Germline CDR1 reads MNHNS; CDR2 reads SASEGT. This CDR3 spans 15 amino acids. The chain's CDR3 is CASRSGPPGDQPQHF. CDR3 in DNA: TGTGCCAGCAGGTCGGGTCCCCCGGGGGATCAGCCCCAGCATTTT.

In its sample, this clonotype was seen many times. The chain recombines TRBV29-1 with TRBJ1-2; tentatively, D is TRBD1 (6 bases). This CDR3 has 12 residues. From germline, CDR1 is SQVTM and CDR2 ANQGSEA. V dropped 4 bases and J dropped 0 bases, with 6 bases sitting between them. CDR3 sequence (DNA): TGCAGCGTTGGGGACACTAACTATGGCTACACCTTC. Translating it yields CSVGDTNYGYTF.

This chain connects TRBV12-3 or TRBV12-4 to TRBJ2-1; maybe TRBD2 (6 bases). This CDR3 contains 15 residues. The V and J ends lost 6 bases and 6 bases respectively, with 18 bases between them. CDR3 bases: TGTGCCAGCAGGGGGGGTTTAGCCCCCAGCAATGAGCAGTTCTTC. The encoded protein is CASRGGLAPSNEQFF.

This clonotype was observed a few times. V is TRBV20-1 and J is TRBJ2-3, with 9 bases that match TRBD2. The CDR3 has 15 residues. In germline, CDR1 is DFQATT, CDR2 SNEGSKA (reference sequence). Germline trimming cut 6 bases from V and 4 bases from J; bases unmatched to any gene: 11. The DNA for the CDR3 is TGCAGTGCCCCCCCACCAGCGGGGGGCGCAGATACGCAGTATTTT. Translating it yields CSAPPPAGGADTQYF.

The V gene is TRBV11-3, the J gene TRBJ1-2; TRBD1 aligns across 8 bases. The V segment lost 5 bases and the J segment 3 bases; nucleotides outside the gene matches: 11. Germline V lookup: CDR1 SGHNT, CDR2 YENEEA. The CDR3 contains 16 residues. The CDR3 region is CASSPPRGTGDYGYTF. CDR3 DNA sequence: TGTGCCAGCAGCCCACCCCGGGGGACAGGAGACTATGGCTACACCTTC.

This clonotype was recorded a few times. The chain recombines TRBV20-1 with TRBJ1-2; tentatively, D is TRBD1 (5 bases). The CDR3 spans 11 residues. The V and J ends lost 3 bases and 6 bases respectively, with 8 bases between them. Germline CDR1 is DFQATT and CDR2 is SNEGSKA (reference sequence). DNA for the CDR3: TGCAGTGCTAGTGCAGGGCATGGCTACACCTTC. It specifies CSASAGHGYTF.

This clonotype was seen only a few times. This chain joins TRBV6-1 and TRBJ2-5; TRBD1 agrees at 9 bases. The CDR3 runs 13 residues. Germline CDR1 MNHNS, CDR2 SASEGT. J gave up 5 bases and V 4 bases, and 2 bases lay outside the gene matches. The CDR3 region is CASSAGTGETQYF. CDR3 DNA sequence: TGTGCCAGCAGTGCCGGGACAGGGGAGACCCAGTACTTC.